Shown below are 12 T cell receptor beta chains from a single sample sequenced in a study of OX40 agonist ivuxolimab in advanced cancers. Measured with immunoSEQ multiplex PCR; TCRdb has only the in-frame clones, and not every one. The data hold roughly 48,000 clones, with around 87% observed a single time. Sequencing was performed on CD4+ or CD8+ T cells sorted from blood, taken in a trial of the OX40 agonist ivuxolimab. Receptor source: an adult with an advanced solid tumor such as melanoma, head and neck, liver or kidney cancer.

The chain joins TRBV15 to TRBJ2-5, with D possibly TRBD1 on 6 matching bases. CDR1 LNHNV and CDR2 YYDKDF come from the germline V gene (reference sequence). V was cut by 1 base and J by 6 bases, with 21 bases left in between. This CDR3 has 17 residues. CDR3 bases: TGTGCCACCAGCAGAGCCCCCGGACAGTTACTTCGGAAGACCCAGTACTTC. The encoded protein is CATSRAPGQLLRKTQYF.

This chain links TRBV19 with TRBJ2-7, with 11 bases that match TRBD2. This CDR3 is built from 14 residues. Losses at the gene ends were 6 bases for V and 2 bases for J; bases not matched to a gene: 3. The germline CDR1 and CDR2 sequences are LNHDA and SQIVND (reference sequence). CDR3 sequence: CASRVAGGPYEQYF. CDR3 bases: TGTGCCAGTAGGGTAGCGGGAGGGCCCTACGAGCAGTACTTC. Based on the CDR3 plus reference TRBV19 and TRBJ2-7, the full variable domain is DGGITQSPKYLFRKEGQNVTLSCEQNLNHDAMYWYRQDPGQGLRLIYYSQIVNDFQKGDIAEGYSVSREKKESFPLTVTSAQKNPTAFYLCASRVAGGPYEQYFGPGTRLTVT.

This chain joins TRBV7-9 and TRBJ1-1; maybe TRBD1 (6 bases). The CDR3 covers 14 residues. V lost 6 bases and J 5 bases, leaving 16 bases between the germline ends. Germline V lookup: CDR1 SEHNR, CDR2 FQNEAQ (reference sequence). CDR3 DNA: TGTGCCAGCAGACCCCCGGGGGGGCGGACTGAAGCTTTCTTT. It translates to CASRPPGGRTEAFF.

This clone has only one observation. This chain connects TRBV19 to TRBJ1-1, with D hard to call. The CDR3 consists of 14 residues. CDR1 is LNHDA and CDR2 is SQIVND in the germline V gene (reference sequence). Trimming took off 6 bases at V and 1 base at J, with 12 bases between the two ends. In DNA form, the CDR3 reads TGTGCCAGTAGCAGGAGTGGAGGGAACACTGAAGCTTTCTTT. Residues: CASSRSGGNTEAFF.

The V gene is TRBV19, the J gene TRBJ1-5; TRBD1 agrees at 10 bases. The V gene end was trimmed by 4 bases and the J gene end by 6 bases; junction bases not matched to a gene: 6. The CDR3 sequence is 15 residues long. Germline CDR1 reads LNHDA; CDR2 reads SQIVND (reference sequence). The CDR3 is CASSTMGQGIQPQHF. The CDR3 DNA sequence: TGTGCCAGTAGTACAATGGGACAGGGGATTCAGCCCCAGCATTTT.

The chain uses TRBV27 and TRBJ1-3; D possibly corresponds to TRBD1 (5 bases). The V end lost 4 bases, the J end lost 5 bases, and 18 bases lay between the germline ends. Germline V gene lookup returns CDR1 MNHEY and CDR2 SMNVEV (reference sequence). The CDR3 has 16 amino acids. The CDR3 DNA is TGTGCCAGCAGTTCCCTTCCCCCACAGGCAAGAAACACCATATATTTT. It yields the protein CASSSLPPQARNTIYF.

This clone was seen a few times. CDR3 amino acids: CASSWGPYEQYF. The CDR3 DNA reads as TGTGCCAGCAGCTGGGGGCCTTACGAGCAGTACTTC. V usage is TRBV7-3 and J usage is TRBJ2-7; D is possibly TRBD1 (6 bases). The CDR3 spans 12 residues. CDR1 is SGHTA and CDR2 is FQGTGA in the germline V gene. V was shortened by 4 bases and J by 4 bases, with 8 bases between the two germline ends.

The gene calls are TRBV27 and TRBJ2-5, with D perhaps matching TRBD1 or TRBD2 (5 bases each). Trimming pared 3 bases from V and 5 bases from J, leaving 10 bases between. Germline CDR1 MNHEY, CDR2 SMNVEV (reference sequence). CDR3 length equals 13 residues. CDR3: CASSFGGAETQYF. CDR3 DNA: TGTGCCAGCAGTTTTGGGGGAGCGGAGACCCAGTACTTC.

This clone was recorded once. V is TRBV29-1 and J is TRBJ2-7, with 7 positions matching TRBD1. Germline CDR1 is SQVTM and CDR2 is ANQGSEA. The V and J ends lost 6 bases and 0 bases, in that order; junction bases with no gene match: 5. CDR3 length: 13 amino acids. The CDR3 DNA follows: TGCAGCGTCATCCGGGACAGCTCCTACGAGCAGTACTTC. This translates into CSVIRDSSYEQYF.

The chain is built from TRBV5-5 and TRBJ1-4, with a tentative D call TRBD1 (5 bases). V lost 4 bases to trimming and J lost 6 bases, with 31 bases between them. Germline lookup yields CDR1 SGHKS and CDR2 YYEKEE (reference sequence). The CDR3 length is 20 residues. The chain's CDR3 is CASSRTSRTSGAGRDEKLFF. CDR3 sequence (DNA): TGTGCCAGCAGCAGAACCAGCCGAACCAGCGGGGCAGGGAGGGATGAAAAACTGTTTTTT.

The V and J genes are TRBV10-2 and TRBJ2-7, with 7 bases identical to TRBD1. The CDR3 is made up of 12 amino acids. Germline CDR1 reads WSHSY; CDR2 reads SAAADI. V lost 5 bases and J lost 4; bases outside the gene matches: 2. The CDR3 loop reads CASSSTGYEQYF. DNA of the CDR3: TGCGCCAGCAGTTCGACAGGGTACGAGCAGTACTTC.

The chain employs TRBV4-1 and TRBJ2-7; 10 bases are shared with TRBD1. Germline CDR1 reads MGHRA; CDR2 reads YSYEKL. This CDR3 spans 16 amino acids. V dropped 0 bases and J dropped 6; count of bases not matched to a gene: 8. In DNA, the CDR3 is TGCGCCAGCAGCCAAGAAGGGGGGACAGGGGATCTCGAGCAGTACTTC. Translating it yields CASSQEGGTGDLEQYF.